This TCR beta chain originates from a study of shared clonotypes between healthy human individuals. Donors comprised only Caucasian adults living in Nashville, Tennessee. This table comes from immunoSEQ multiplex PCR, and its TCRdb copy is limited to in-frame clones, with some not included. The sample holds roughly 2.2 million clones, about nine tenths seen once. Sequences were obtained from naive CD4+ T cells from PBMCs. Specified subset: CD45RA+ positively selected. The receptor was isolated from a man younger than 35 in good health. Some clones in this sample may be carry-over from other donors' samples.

In DNA, the CDR3 is TGCGCCAGCAGCGCAACAGGGGGCGGTCAGCCCCAGCATTTT. Its protein product is CASSATGGGQPQHF. This rearrangement joins TRBV5-1 to TRBJ1-5, with TRBD1 identical over 9 bases. V lost 4 bases to trimming and J lost 6 bases; unmatched junction nucleotides: 5. CDR1 SGHRS and CDR2 YFSETQ come from the germline V gene. This CDR3 comprises 14 residues. The full variable domain, rest sourced from reference TRBV5-1 and TRBJ1-5, is KAGVTQTPRYLIKTRGQQVTLSCSPISGHRSVSWYQQTPGQGLQFLFEYFSETQRNKGNFPGRFSGRQFSNSRSEMNVSTLELGDSALYLCASSATGGGQPQHFGDGTRLSIL.